These T cell receptor beta chains were read from a single sample in a study of blood T cell repertoires in COVID-19. TCRdb keeps only in-frame clones here, not all; method: immunoSEQ multiplex PCR. This table has 350,000 to 400,000 clones, more than 85% appearing once. Sequencing was performed on PBMCs or T cells enriched from blood (not recorded which). The source of these receptors is a woman aged 40-49 years who had been exposed to COVID-19. CDR3s include the opening cysteine and the closing phenylalanine or tryptophan. The D gene is left open where the match is weak.

CDR3,DNA,V,J,D
CASSPRLAGVWETQYF,TGTGCCAGCAGCCCCAGACTAGCGGGGGTTTGGGAGACCCAGTACTTC,TRBV7-2,TRBJ2-5,TRBD2
CASSFGGSSYNEQFF,TGCGCCAGCAGCTTTGGCGGGAGCTCCTACAATGAGCAGTTCTTC,TRBV5-1,TRBJ2-1,TRBD2
CASSLGLAGGGQETQYF,TGCGCCAGCAGCTTGGGACTAGCGGGAGGTGGCCAAGAGACCCAGTACTTC,TRBV5-1,TRBJ2-5,TRBD2
CATSDLAGGPYNEQFF,TGTGCCACCAGTGATTTGGCGGGAGGACCCTACAATGAGCAGTTCTTC,TRBV24-1,TRBJ2-1,TRBD2
CASSWSGTGHSPLHF,TGTGCCAGCAGTTGGTCCGGGACAGGCCATTCACCCCTCCACTTT,TRBV6-6,TRBJ1-6,TRBD1
CASSQVGGYTEAFF,TGTGCCAGCAGCCAAGTAGGGGGCTACACTGAAGCTTTCTTT,TRBV14,TRBJ1-1,TRBD1
CAWRTREKSYGYTF,TGTGCCTGGAGAACGAGGGAGAAGAGCTATGGCTACACCTTC,TRBV30,TRBJ1-2,-
CASSRESQPQHF,TGTGCCAGCAGCAGGGAATCTCAGCCCCAGCATTTT,TRBV28,TRBJ1-5,-
CASTTSGKGEQFF,TGTGCCAGCACGACTAGCGGGAAGGGTGAGCAGTTCTTC,TRBV6-5,TRBJ2-1,TRBD2
CASSLGGIGTGTDTQYF,TGTGCCAGCAGCTTAGGAGGGATAGGTACTGGGACAGATACGCAGTATTTT,TRBV11-3,TRBJ2-3,-
CASSRGGAYNEQFF,TGTGCCAGTAGTAGAGGGGGCGCTTACAATGAGCAGTTCTTC,TRBV19,TRBJ2-1,TRBD1
CAWTRGAGWDQPQHF,TGTGCCTGGACCCGCGGGGCGGGGTGGGATCAGCCCCAGCATTTT,TRBV30,TRBJ1-5,-
CASGLQGSGTDTQYF,TGTGCTAGTGGTTTGCAGGGAAGTGGAACAGATACGCAGTATTTT,TRBV12-5,TRBJ2-3,-
CASSLSAGPRETQYF,TGCGCCAGCAGCTTGTCGGCAGGGCCCCGAGAGACCCAGTACTTC,TRBV5-1,TRBJ2-5,-
CASSPLPGQGLREQYF,TGTGCCAGCTCACCGCTCCCCGGACAGGGTTTGAGGGAGCAGTACTTC,TRBV18,TRBJ2-7,TRBD1
CASREGTGGHEQYF,TGTGCCAGCAGGGAAGGGACAGGGGGCCACGAGCAGTACTTC,TRBV2,TRBJ2-7,TRBD1
CASSEGTGFASGYTF,TGCGCCAGCAGTGAGGGGACAGGGTTCGCCTCTGGCTACACCTTC,TRBV10-1,TRBJ1-2,TRBD1
CAAGKSQETQYF,TGTGCCGCCGGGAAAAGTCAAGAGACCCAGTACTTC,TRBV10-3,TRBJ2-5,-
CASSPPRTSGPGGELFF,TGTGCCAGCTCACCACCAAGGACTAGCGGGCCGGGCGGGGAGCTGTTTTTT,TRBV18,TRBJ2-2,TRBD2